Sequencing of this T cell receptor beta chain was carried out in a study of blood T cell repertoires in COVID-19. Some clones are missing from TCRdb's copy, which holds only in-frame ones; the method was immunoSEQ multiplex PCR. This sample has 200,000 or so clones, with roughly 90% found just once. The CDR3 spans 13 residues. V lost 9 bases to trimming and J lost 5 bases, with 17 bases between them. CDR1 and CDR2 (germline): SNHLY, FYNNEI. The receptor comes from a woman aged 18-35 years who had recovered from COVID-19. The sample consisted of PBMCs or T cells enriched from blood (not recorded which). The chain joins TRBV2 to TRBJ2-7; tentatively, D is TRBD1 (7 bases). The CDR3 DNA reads TGTGCCAGTTCGCAGGGGGGTCTCAACGAGCAGTACTTC. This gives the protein CASSQGGLNEQYF. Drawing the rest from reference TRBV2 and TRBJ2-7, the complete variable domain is EPEVTQTPSHQVTQMGQEVILRCVPISNHLYFYWYRQILGQKVEFLVSFYNNEISEKSEIFDDQFSVERPDGSNFTLKIRSTKLEDSAMYFCASSQGGLNEQYFGPGTRLTVT.